This T cell receptor beta chain derives from a study of cytomegalovirus exposure and HLA in healthy donors. The germline CDR1 and CDR2 sequences are SEHNR and FQNEAQ (reference sequence). The CDR3 has 13 residues. Primers included in the PCR were 60 Vbeta and 13 Jbeta primers. Using immunoSEQ multiplex PCR, the repertoire was profiled, and TCRdb retains in-frame clones only, with some absent. The sample consists of 200,000 or so clones, around 85% of them appearing once. About this clone itself: Its ends do not fully match the called genes, so a read error is possible.

The rearrangement links TRBV7-9 to TRBJ2-5, with D unclear. The sequence was collected from a man aged 50 to 60 in good health and CMV-seronegative. Sequencing input: PBMCs. CDR3 bases: TGTTCCAGCAGCTTACACAGCCAAGAGACCCAGTACTTC. Translated, it gives CSSSLHSQETQYF.